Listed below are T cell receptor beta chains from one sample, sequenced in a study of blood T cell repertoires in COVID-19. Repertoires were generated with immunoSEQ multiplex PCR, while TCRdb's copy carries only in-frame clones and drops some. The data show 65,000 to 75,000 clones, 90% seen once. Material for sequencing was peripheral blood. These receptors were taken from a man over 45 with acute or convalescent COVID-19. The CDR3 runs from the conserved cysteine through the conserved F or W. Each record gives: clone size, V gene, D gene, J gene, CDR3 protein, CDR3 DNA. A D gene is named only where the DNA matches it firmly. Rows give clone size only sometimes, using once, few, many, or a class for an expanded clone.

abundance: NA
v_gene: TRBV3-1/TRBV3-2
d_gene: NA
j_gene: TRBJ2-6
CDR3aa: CASSQEVGATGANVLTF
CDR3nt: TGTGCCAGCAGCCAAGAAGTGGGGGCCACGGGGGCCAACGTCCTGACTTTC

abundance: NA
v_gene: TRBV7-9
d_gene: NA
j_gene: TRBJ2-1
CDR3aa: CASSPNRVNEQFF
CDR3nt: TGTGCCAGCAGCCCGAACAGGGTGAATGAGCAGTTCTTC

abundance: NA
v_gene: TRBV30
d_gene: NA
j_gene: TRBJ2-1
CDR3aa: CAWSVLRSPQNEQFF
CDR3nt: TGTGCCTGGAGTGTACTACGGTCCCCACAAAATGAGCAGTTCTTC

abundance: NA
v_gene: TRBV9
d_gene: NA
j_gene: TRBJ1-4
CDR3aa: CASSAGGGKLFF
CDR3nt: TGTGCCAGCAGCGCCGGAGGAGGAAAACTGTTTTTT

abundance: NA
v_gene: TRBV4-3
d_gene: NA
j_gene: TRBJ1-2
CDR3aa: CASSQEREGFYGYTF
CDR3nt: TGCGCCAGCAGCCAAGAAAGGGAGGGGTTCTATGGCTACACCTTC

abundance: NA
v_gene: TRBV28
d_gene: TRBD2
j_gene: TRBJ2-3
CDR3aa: CASSSLAEGSDTQYF
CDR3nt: TGTGCCAGCAGTTCCCTAGCGGAAGGATCAGATACGCAGTATTTT

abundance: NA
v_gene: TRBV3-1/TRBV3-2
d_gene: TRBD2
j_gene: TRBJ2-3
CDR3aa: CASSQVRASGGRIDEQYF
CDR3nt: TGTGCCAGCAGCCAAGTTAGGGCTAGCGGGGGCCGTATTGATGAGCAGTATTTT

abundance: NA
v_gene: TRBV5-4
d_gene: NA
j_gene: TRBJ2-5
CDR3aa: CASSSVGVASQETQYF
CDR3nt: TGTGCCAGCAGCTCCGTAGGCGTAGCGAGCCAAGAGACCCAGTACTTC

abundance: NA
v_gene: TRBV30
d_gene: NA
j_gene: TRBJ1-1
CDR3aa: CAWSSGGNTEAFF
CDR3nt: TGTGCCTGGAGCTCCGGGGGGAACACTGAAGCTTTCTTT

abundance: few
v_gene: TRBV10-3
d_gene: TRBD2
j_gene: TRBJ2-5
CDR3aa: CAIGRLAGVETQYF
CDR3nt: TGTGCCATCGGGAGACTAGCGGGGGTTGAGACCCAGTACTTC

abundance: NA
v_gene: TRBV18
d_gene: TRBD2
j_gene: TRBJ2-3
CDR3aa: CASSPTSGETDTQYF
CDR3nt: TGTGCCAGCTCACCAACTAGCGGTGAGACAGATACGCAGTATTTT

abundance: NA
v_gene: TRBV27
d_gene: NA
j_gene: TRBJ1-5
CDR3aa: CASSLSINSNQPQHF
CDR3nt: TGTGCCAGCAGTTTGTCAATCAATAGCAATCAGCCCCAGCATTTT

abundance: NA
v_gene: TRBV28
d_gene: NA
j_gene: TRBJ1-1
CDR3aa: CASSNPGSAGRTEAFF
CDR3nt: TGTGCCAGCAGTAACCCGGGTTCGGCGGGGAGAACTGAAGCTTTCTTT

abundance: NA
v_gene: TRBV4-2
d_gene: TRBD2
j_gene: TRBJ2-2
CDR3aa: CASSQEAQRGGTGELFF
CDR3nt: TGTGCCAGCAGCCAAGAGGCCCAGCGGGGTGGCACCGGGGAGCTGTTTTTT

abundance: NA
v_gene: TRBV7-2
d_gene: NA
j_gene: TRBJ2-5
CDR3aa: CASSPAGRKETQYF
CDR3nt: TGTGCCAGCAGCCCTGCCGGGAGAAAAGAGACCCAGTACTTC

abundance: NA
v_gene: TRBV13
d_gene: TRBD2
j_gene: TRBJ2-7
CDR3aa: CASSPPTSGGPSSYEQYF
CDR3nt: TGTGCCAGCAGCCCACCGACTAGCGGGGGCCCATCCTCCTACGAGCAGTACTTC

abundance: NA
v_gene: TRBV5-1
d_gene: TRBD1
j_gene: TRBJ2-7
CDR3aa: CASSIGTGGIYEQYF
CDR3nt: TGCGCCAGCAGCATCGGGACAGGGGGCATCTACGAGCAGTACTTC

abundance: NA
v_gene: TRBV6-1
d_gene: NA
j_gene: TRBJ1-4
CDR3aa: CASSDPEKLFF
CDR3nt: TGTGCCAGCAGTGACCCGGAAAAACTGTTTTTT

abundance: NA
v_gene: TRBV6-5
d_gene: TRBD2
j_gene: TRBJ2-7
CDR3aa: CASSYSRGSSYEQYF
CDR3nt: TGTGCCAGCAGTTACAGTCGCGGGAGCTCCTACGAGCAGTACTTC

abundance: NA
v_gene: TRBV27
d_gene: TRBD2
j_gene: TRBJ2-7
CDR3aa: CASRPSGSSYEQYF
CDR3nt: TGTGCCAGCAGGCCTAGCGGGAGCTCCTACGAGCAGTACTTC

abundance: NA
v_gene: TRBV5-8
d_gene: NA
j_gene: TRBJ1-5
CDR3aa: CASSSRVNQPQHF
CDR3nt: TGTGCCAGCAGCTCCAGGGTAAACCAGCCCCAGCATTTT

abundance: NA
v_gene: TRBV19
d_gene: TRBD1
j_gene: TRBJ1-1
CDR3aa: CASSPGQGVTEAFF
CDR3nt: TGTGCCAGTAGTCCTGGACAGGGGGTGACTGAAGCTTTCTTT

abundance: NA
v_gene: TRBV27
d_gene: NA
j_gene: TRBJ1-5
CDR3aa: CASSPGISNQPQHF
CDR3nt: TGTGCCAGCAGTCCGGGAATTAGCAATCAGCCCCAGCATTTT

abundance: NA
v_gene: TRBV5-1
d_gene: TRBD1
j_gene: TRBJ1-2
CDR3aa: CASSLVWDSGYTF
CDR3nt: TGCGCCAGCAGCTTGGTGTGGGACAGTGGCTACACCTTC

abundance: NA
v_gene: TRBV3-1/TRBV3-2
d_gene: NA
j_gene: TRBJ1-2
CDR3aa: CASSQQPQGTGGYTF
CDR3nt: TGTGCCAGCAGCCAACAACCCCAGGGCACAGGTGGCTACACCTTC

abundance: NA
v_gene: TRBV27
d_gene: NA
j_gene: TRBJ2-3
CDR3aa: CASSLSGREQYF
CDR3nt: TGTGCCAGCAGTTTATCAGGACGGGAGCAGTATTTT

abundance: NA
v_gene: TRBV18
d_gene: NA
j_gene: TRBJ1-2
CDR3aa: CASDRYTGSTNYGYTF
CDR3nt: TGTGCCAGCGACAGATATACAGGGTCCACTAACTATGGCTACACCTTC

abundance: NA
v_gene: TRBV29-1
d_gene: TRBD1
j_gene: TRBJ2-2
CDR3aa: CSGQGQGVPGELFF
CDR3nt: TGCAGCGGGCAGGGACAGGGGGTTCCCGGGGAGCTGTTTTTT

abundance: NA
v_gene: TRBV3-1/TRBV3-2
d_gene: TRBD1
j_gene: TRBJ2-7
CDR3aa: CASSQEGTGNEQYF
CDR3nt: TGTGCCAGCAGCCAAGAAGGGACAGGGAACGAGCAGTACTTC

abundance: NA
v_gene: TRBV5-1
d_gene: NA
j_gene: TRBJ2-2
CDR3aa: CASSPQPGPGELFF
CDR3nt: TGCGCCAGCAGCCCCCAACCGGGTCCCGGGGAGCTGTTTTTT

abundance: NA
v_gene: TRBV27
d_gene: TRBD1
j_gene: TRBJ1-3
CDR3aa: CASSSRTGDHTIYF
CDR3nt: TGTGCCAGCAGTTCCCGGACAGGGGATCACACCATATATTTT

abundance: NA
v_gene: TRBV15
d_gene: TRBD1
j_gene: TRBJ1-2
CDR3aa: CATSDYQTGGSYGYTF
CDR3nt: TGTGCCACCAGCGACTACCAAACAGGGGGAAGCTATGGCTACACCTTC

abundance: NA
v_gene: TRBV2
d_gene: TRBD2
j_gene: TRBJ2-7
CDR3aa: CASTRDYRPYEQYF
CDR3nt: TGTGCCAGCACTAGGGACTACCGCCCCTACGAGCAGTACTTC

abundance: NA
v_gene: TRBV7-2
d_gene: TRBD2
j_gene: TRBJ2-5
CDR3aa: CASSPSGNQETQYF
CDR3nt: TGTGCCAGCAGCCCCAGCGGGAATCAAGAGACCCAGTACTTC

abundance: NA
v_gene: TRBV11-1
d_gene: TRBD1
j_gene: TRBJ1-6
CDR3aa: CASSLGHRGQGSPLHF
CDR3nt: TGTGCCAGCAGCTTAGGGCACAGGGGGCAAGGCTCACCCCTCCACTTT

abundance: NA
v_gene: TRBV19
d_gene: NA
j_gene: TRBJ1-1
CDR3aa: CASSYRTQEAFF
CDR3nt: TGTGCCAGTAGTTACAGGACACAAGAAGCTTTCTTT

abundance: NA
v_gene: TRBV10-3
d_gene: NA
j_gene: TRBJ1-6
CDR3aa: CAISAGGPNSPLHF
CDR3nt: TGTGCCATCAGTGCTGGGGGCCCGAATTCACCCCTCCACTTT

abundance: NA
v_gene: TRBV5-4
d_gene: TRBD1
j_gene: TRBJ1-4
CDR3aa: CASSLAGRGTGSEKLFF
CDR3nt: TGTGCCAGCAGCTTGGCCGGAAGAGGGACAGGGAGTGAAAAACTGTTTTTT

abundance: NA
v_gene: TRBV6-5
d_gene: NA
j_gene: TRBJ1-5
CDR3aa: CASRKGRGNQPQHF
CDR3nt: TGTGCCAGCCGGAAGGGTAGGGGAAATCAGCCCCAGCATTTT

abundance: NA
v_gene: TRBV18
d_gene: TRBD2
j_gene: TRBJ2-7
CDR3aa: CASSPRGLAAYEQYF
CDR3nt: TGTGCCAGCTCCCCCCGGGGACTAGCGGCCTACGAGCAGTACTTC

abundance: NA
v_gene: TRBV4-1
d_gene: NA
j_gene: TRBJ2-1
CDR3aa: CASSQAGAPYNEQFF
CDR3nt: TGCGCCAGCAGCCAAGCTGGGGCCCCATACAATGAGCAGTTCTTC

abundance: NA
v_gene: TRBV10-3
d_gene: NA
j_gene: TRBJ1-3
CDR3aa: CAISESPKTSGYSGNTIYF
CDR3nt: TGTGCCATCAGTGAGTCCCCTAAGACAAGTGGATACTCTGGAAACACCATATATTTT

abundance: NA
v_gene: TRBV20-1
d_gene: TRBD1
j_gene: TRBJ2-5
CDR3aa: CSASGTGRETQYF
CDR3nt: TGCAGTGCTAGTGGGACAGGGCGGGAGACCCAGTACTTC

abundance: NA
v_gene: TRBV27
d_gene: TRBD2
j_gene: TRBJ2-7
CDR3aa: CASSFAGGGYEQYF
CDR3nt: TGTGCCAGCAGTTTTGCGGGAGGTGGGTACGAGCAGTACTTC

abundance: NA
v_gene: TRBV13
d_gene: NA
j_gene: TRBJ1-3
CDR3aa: CASRPLQGHSGNTIYF
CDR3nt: TGTGCCAGCAGGCCCCTTCAGGGCCACTCTGGAAACACCATATATTTT

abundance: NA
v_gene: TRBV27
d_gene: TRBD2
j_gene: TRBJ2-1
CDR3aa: CASSLPGLANEQFF
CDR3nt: TGTGCCAGCAGTTTGCCCGGACTAGCGAATGAGCAGTTCTTC